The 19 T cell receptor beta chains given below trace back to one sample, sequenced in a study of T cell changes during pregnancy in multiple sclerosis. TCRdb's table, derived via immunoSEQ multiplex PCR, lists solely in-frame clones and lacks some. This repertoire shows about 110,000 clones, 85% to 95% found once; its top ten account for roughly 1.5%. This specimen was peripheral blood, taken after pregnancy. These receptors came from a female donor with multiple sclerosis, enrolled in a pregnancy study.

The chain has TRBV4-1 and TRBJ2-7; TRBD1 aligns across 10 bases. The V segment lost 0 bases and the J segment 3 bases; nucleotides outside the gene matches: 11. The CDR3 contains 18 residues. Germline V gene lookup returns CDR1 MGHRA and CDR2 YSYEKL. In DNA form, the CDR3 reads TGCGCCAGCAGCCAAGATTCAAACTTCGGGACAGGGGTCTACGAGCAGTACTTC. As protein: CASSQDSNFGTGVYEQYF.

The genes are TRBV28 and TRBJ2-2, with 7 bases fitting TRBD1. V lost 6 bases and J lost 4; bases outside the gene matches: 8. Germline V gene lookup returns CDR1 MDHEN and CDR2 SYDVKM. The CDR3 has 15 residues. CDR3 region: CASSQSTGSTGELFF. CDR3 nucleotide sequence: TGTGCCAGCAGCCAATCGACAGGGTCCACCGGGGAGCTGTTTTTT.

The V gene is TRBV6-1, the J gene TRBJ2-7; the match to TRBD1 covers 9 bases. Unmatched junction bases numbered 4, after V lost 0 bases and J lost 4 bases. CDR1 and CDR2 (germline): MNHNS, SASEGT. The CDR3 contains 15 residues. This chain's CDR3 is CASSEAGTGRYEQYF. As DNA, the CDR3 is TGTGCCAGCAGTGAAGCGGGGACAGGGCGATACGAGCAGTACTTC.

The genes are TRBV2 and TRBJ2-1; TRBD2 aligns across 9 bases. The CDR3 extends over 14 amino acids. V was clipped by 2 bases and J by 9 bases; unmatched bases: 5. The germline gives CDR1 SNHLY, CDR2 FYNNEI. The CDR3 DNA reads TGTGCCAGCAGTGAAAACCTAGCGGGAACTGAGCAGTTCTTC. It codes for CASSENLAGTEQFF.

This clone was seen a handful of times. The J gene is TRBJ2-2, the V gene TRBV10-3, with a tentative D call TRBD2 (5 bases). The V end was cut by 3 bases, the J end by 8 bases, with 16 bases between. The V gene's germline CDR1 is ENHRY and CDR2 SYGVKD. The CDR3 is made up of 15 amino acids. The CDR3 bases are TGTGCCATCAGTGAACAGAGGGTGTCTACGGGGGAGCTGTTTTTT. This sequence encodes CAISEQRVSTGELFF.

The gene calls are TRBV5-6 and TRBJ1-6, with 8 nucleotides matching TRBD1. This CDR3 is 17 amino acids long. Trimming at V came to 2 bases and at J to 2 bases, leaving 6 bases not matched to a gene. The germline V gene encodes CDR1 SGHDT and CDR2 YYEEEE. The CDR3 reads CASSFDRGMTYNSPLHF. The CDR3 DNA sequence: TGTGCCAGCAGCTTTGACAGGGGTATGACCTATAATTCACCCCTCCACTTT.

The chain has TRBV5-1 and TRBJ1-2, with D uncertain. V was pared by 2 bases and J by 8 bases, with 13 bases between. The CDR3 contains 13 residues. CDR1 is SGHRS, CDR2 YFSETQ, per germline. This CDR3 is CASSLGGDGGYTF. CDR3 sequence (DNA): TGCGCCAGCAGCTTAGGAGGCGATGGAGGCTACACCTTC.

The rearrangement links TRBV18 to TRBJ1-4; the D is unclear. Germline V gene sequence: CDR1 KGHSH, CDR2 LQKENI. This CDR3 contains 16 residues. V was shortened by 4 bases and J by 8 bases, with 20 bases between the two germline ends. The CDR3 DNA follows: TGTGCCAGCTCACTTAAGGGCGGTGGAGGAGGAGAAAAACTGTTTTTT. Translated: CASSLKGGGGGEKLFF. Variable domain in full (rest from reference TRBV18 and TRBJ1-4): NAGVMQNPRHLVRRRGQEARLRCSPMKGHSHVYWYRQLPEEGLKFMVYLQKENIIDESGMPKERFSAEFPKEGPSILRIQQVVRGDSAAYFCASSLKGGGGGEKLFFGSGTQLSVL.

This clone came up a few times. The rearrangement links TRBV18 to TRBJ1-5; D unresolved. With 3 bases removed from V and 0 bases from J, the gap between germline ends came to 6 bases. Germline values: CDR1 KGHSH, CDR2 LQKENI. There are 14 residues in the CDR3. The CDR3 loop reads CASSPGDSNQPQHF. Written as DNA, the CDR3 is TGTGCCAGCTCACCGGGCGATAGCAATCAGCCCCAGCATTTT.

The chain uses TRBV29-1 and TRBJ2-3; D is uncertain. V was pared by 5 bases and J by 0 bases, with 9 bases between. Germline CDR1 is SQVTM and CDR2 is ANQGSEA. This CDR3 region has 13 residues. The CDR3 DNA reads TGCAGCGTTCGCGGCGGCAGCACAGATACGCAGTATTTT. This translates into CSVRGGSTDTQYF.

CDR3 amino acids: CASRHDRRYGYTF. CDR3 coding DNA: TGTGCCAGCAGACACGACAGGCGGTATGGCTACACCTTC. This chain links TRBV28 with TRBJ1-2, with D possibly matching TRBD1 (6 bases). The CDR3 has 13 residues. CDR1 and CDR2 from the germline V gene are MDHEN and SYDVKM. The V gene lost 6 bases and the J gene lost 5 bases, with 13 bases spanning the gap.

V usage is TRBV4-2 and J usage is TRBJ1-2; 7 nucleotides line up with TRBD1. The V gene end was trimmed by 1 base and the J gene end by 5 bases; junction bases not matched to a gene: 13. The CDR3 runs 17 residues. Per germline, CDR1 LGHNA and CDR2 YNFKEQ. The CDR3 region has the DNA TGTGCCAGCAGCCAAGCGGCTGACAGGGCAACCTTTTATGGCTACACCTTC. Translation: CASSQAADRATFYGYTF.

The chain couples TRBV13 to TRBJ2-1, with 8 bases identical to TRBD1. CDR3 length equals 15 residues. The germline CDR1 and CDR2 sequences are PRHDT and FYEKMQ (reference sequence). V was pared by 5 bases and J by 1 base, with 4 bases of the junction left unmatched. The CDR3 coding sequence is TGTGCCAGCAGCCGACAGGGGATTTCCTACAATGAGCAGTTCTTC. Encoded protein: CASSRQGISYNEQFF.

The CDR3 reads CASSAGGRRGNIQYF. Here the CDR3 DNA reads TGTGCCAGTAGCGCCGGCGGGAGGAGGGGGAACATTCAGTACTTC. This sequence joins TRBV5-6 and TRBJ2-4; 8 positions agree with TRBD2. This CDR3 is 15 amino acids long. The germline gives CDR1 SGHDT, CDR2 YYEEEE. The trim removed 8 bases at V and 7 bases at J, leaving 14 bases unmatched.

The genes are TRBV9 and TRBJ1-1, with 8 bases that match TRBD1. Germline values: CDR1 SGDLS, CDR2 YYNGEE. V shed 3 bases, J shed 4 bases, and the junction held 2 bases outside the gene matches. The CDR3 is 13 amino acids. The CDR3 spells CASSGQGSTEAFF. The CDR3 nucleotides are TGTGCCAGCAGCGGACAGGGGAGCACTGAAGCTTTCTTT. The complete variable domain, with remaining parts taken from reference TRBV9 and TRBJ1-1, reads DSGVTQTPKHLITATGQRVTLRCSPRSGDLSVYWYQQSLDQGLQFLIQYYNGEERAKGNILERFSAQQFPDLHSELNLSSLELGDSALYFCASSGQGSTEAFFGQGTRLTVV.

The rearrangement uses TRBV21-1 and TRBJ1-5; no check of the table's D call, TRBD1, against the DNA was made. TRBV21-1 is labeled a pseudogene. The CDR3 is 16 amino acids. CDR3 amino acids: CASSIRGISPHQPQHF. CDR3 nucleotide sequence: TGTGCCAGCAGCATCAGGGGGATAAGTCCCCATCAGCCCCAGCATTTT.

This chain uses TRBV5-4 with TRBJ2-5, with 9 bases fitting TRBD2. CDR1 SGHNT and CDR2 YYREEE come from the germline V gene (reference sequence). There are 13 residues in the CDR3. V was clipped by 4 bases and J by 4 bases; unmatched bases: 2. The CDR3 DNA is TGTGCCAGCAGCGTACTAGCGGGAGAGACCCAGTACTTC. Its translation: CASSVLAGETQYF.

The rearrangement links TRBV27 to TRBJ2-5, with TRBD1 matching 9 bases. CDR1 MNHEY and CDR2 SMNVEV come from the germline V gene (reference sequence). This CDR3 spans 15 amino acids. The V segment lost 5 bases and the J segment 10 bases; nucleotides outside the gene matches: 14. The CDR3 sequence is CASSKSSGQGGRQYF. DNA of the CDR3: TGTGCCAGCAGTAAGAGCTCGGGACAGGGAGGACGCCAGTACTTC.

The CDR3 loop reads CASSRQGNTEAFF. The DNA for the CDR3 is TGTGCCAGCAGCCGACAGGGGAACACTGAAGCTTTCTTT. The gene calls are TRBV5-6 and TRBJ1-1; 7 bases agree with TRBD1. V was pared by 4 bases and J by 1 base, with 1 base of the junction left unmatched. The CDR3 is 13 amino acids. Looked up from germline, CDR1 is SGHDT and CDR2 is YYEEEE.